One and the same sample provided the 13 T cell receptor beta chains below, sequenced in a study of spatial heterogeneity in lung cancer. Time point specified: blood at routine non-recurrence follow-up after resection. Whole RNA, which was extracted from tumor, nontumor lung tissue or frozen PBMC, was sequenced without any cell sorting. TCRdb reprocessed the 5' RACE reads with MiXCR, giving one entry per CDR3 protein. The repertoire holds approximately 56,000 distinct CDR3 sequences, with 7.4% as singletons. The sequencing used PBMCs, collected at follow-up. The source of these receptors is a female donor with early-stage non-small cell lung cancer.

This clonotype was seen a handful of times. The chain has TRBV3-1 and TRBJ1-2; 12 positions agree with TRBD1. This CDR3 comprises 17 residues. From germline, CDR1 is LGHDT and CDR2 YNNKEL (reference sequence). The V segment lost 5 bases and the J segment 3 bases; nucleotides outside the gene matches: 10. The CDR3 DNA follows: TGTGCCAGCAGCGCCCGGGACAGGGGGCGCTGGGACTATGGCTACACCTTC. Translating it yields CASSARDRGRWDYGYTF.

In this sample, this clonotype turned up a few times. The CDR3 coding sequence is TGTGCCAGCAGTGAGCTAGGAGAGCGGGTCACAGATACGCAGTATTTT. It yields the protein CASSELGERVTDTQYF. The V call is TRBV2, the J call TRBJ2-3, with D perhaps TRBD2 (6 bases). This CDR3 spans 16 amino acids. Germline V gene data show CDR1 as SNHLY and CDR2 as FYNNEI. Trimming shortened V by 3 bases and J by 2 bases, and 15 bases separated the two germline ends.

This chain uses TRBV4-1 with TRBJ2-1, with no clear D. V lost 1 base to trimming and J lost 7 bases, with 2 bases between them. From germline, CDR1 is MGHRA and CDR2 YSYEKL. This CDR3 has 11 amino acids. CDR3 nucleotide sequence: TGCGCCAGCAGCCAAGGTAATGAGCAGTTCTTC. Protein product: CASSQGNEQFF.

This chain joins TRBV2 and TRBJ1-6; maybe TRBD1 (5 bases). The CDR3 contains 17 residues. Germline lookup yields CDR1 SNHLY and CDR2 FYNNEI. V was shortened by 1 base and J by 9 bases, with 19 bases between the two germline ends. CDR3 protein: CASSEGTRGGWISPLHF. CDR3 coding DNA: TGTGCCAGCAGTGAAGGGACCCGGGGGGGGTGGATTTCACCCCTCCACTTT. The complete variable domain, with remaining parts taken from reference TRBV2 and TRBJ1-6, reads EPEVTQTPSHQVTQMGQEVILRCVPISNHLYFYWYRQILGQKVEFLVSFYNNEISEKSEIFDDQFSVERPDGSNFTLKIRSTKLEDSAMYFCASSEGTRGGWISPLHFGNGTRLTVT.

The rearrangement uses TRBV7-3 and TRBJ2-2; D gene uncertain. Per the germline V gene, CDR1 is SGHTA and CDR2 is FQGTGA. The CDR3 is made up of 12 amino acids. The V gene lost 2 bases and the J gene lost 4 bases, with 2 bases spanning the gap. CDR3 amino acids: CASSLSTGELFF. The DNA for the CDR3 is TGTGCCAGCAGCTTATCCACCGGGGAGCTGTTTTTT.

In this sample, this clonotype turned up many times. This chain's CDR3 is CASSSGSSYEQYF. The DNA of the CDR3 is TGTGCCAGCAGCTCCGGGTCGTCCTACGAGCAGTACTTC. V gene TRBV7-9 combines with J gene TRBJ2-7; D remains ambiguous. CDR1 is SEHNR, CDR2 FQNEAQ, per germline (reference sequence). The V end was cut by 4 bases, the J end by 1 base, with 8 bases between. The CDR3 extends over 13 amino acids.

The sample holds many counts of this clonotype. This chain links TRBV10-3 with TRBJ2-5, with D perhaps TRBD2 (6 bases). V was trimmed by 3 bases and J by 2 bases, leaving 10 bases between them. Germline CDR1 ENHRY, CDR2 SYGVKD. CDR3 length: 14 residues. CDR3 sequence (DNA): TGTGCCATCAGTGAAGGCGGGGAGCAAGAGACCCAGTACTTC. This translates into CAISEGGEQETQYF.

The sample holds many counts of this clonotype. The chain combines TRBV20-1 with TRBJ2-1; D might be TRBD1 (5 bases). Trimming shortened V by 5 bases and J by 2 bases, and 16 bases separated the two germline ends. There are 15 residues in the CDR3. CDR1 and CDR2 from the germline V gene are DFQATT and SNEGSKA (reference sequence). CDR3 protein: CSAPLGVAAYNEQFF. The CDR3 nucleotides read TGCAGTGCTCCCCTAGGGGTTGCGGCCTACAATGAGCAGTTCTTC.

On this clonotype itself: This could be a read error, since a much larger clone is one nucleotide away. The chain carries TRBV12-3 or TRBV12-4 and TRBJ2-7; the D gene is possibly TRBD1 (5 bases). Trimming removed 4 bases at V and 10 bases at J, with 14 bases between. This CDR3 has 12 residues. In DNA form, the CDR3 reads TGTGCCAGCAGTTCCACTCGGACATTCCAGTACTTC. Translated, it gives CASSSTRTFQYF.

This chain uses TRBV6-2 or TRBV6-3 with TRBJ1-5; D is unresolved. CDR3 size: 13 residues. Between the trimmed V and J ends, which lost 7 bases and 1 base, there was a span of 8 bases. CDR1 and CDR2 from the germline V gene are MNHEY and SVGEGT. As DNA, the CDR3 is TGTGCCAGCAAGGGTTGGAGCAATCAGCCCCAGCATTTT. Its translation: CASKGWSNQPQHF.

The CDR3 reads CASSVETQYF. In nucleotides, the CDR3 is TGTGCCAGCAGTGTAGAGACCCAGTACTTC. J is TRBJ2-5 and V is TRBV6-1; D gene uncertain. Looked up from germline, CDR1 is MNHNS and CDR2 is SASEGT. CDR3 length equals 10 residues. Trimming took 4 bases from V and 4 from J, leaving 1 base between them.

This chain links TRBV7-2 with TRBJ2-1, with D uncertain. This CDR3 is built from 16 residues. The germline V gene encodes CDR1 SGHTA and CDR2 FQGNSA. Trimming stripped 1 base from V and 0 bases from J, with 10 bases between. The CDR3 sequence is CASSLEQSSSYNEQFF. The CDR3 region has the DNA TGTGCCAGCAGCTTAGAACAATCGAGCTCCTACAATGAGCAGTTCTTC.

There are many counts of this clonotype. The chain employs TRBV7-9 and TRBJ2-3; D may match TRBD1 or TRBD2 (5 bases each). Trimming removed 4 bases from V and 1 base from J, with 15 bases in between. The CDR3 extends over 16 amino acids. Germline loops: CDR1 SEHNR, CDR2 FQNEAQ (reference sequence). The DNA of the CDR3 is TGTGCCAGCAGCTCTGGGACCGGAGGAGGCACAGATACGCAGTATTTT. Translating it yields CASSSGTGGGTDTQYF.